Presented here are 20 T cell receptor beta chains from one specimen sequenced in a study of control samples from healthy donors and cancer patients. The protocol was immunoSEQ multiplex PCR, while the TCRdb copy is restricted to in-frame clones and leaves out a portion. This sample yields some 170,000 clones, of which roughly 95% are seen a single time; about 0.94% belongs to the top ten. The sequencing sample was made of blood. The source of these receptors is a woman in her thirties in good health.

V usage is TRBV18 and J usage is TRBJ1-1; no clear D. Per germline, CDR1 KGHSH and CDR2 LQKENI. This CDR3 contains 13 residues. The V end was cut by 4 bases, the J end by 5 bases, with 11 bases between. The CDR3 sequence is CASSLESSTEAFF. CDR3 DNA sequence: TGTGCCAGCTCACTCGAAAGTAGTACTGAAGCTTTCTTT.

The rearrangement links TRBV28 to TRBJ2-7; 11 bases agree with TRBD1. The germline V gene encodes CDR1 MDHEN and CDR2 SYDVKM. V shed 6 bases, J shed 4 bases, and the junction held 8 bases outside the gene matches. The CDR3 runs to 15 residues. The CDR3 reads CASSPSGQGVYEQYF. CDR3 DNA sequence: TGTGCCAGCAGCCCCTCGGGACAGGGGGTGTACGAGCAGTACTTC.

The gene calls are TRBV6-5 and TRBJ2-2, with TRBD1 matching 7 bases. CDR1 is MNHEY and CDR2 is SVGAGI in the germline V gene. The CDR3 sequence is 15 residues long. Unmatched junction bases numbered 13, after V lost 10 bases and J lost 5 bases. The CDR3 DNA sequence: TGTGCCACATCCCCAACGACAGGGCGGACCGGGGAGCTGTTTTTT. Translation gives CATSPTTGRTGELFF.

Points on this clone: An end of the junction differs from the germline gene, which may be a read error. The V call is TRBV28, the J call TRBJ2-5, with a possible D match to TRBD1 (6 bases). The CDR3 is made up of 15 amino acids. CDR1 MDHEN and CDR2 SYDVKM come from the germline V gene. The CDR3 here is CASSLQRTVQVTQYF. The CDR3 DNA reads TGTGCCAGCAGTTTACAAAGGACAGTTCAAGTGACCCAGTACTTC.

The rearrangement joins TRBV5-6 to TRBJ2-7; no clear D. Trimming left V 3 bases short and J 2 bases short, with 15 bases between. The CDR3 is 15 amino acids. Looked up from germline, CDR1 is SGHDT and CDR2 is YYEEEE. This CDR3 reads CASSYYGIPTYEQYF. The CDR3 nucleotides are TGTGCCAGCAGCTACTACGGCATTCCTACCTACGAGCAGTACTTC.

The CDR3 protein is CASSQDSTEETQYF. In nucleotides, the CDR3 is TGTGCCAGCAGCCAAGATAGTACCGAAGAGACCCAGTACTTC. The chain employs TRBV4-2 and TRBJ2-5; D remains ambiguous. CDR1 is LGHNA, CDR2 YNFKEQ, per germline. There are 14 residues in the CDR3. Between the trimmed V and J ends, which lost 0 bases and 3 bases, there was a span of 8 bases.

V and J are TRBV6-5 and TRBJ1-6, with D perhaps TRBD1 (6 bases). Trimming removed 10 bases at V and 5 bases at J, with 12 bases between. The CDR3 runs to 13 residues. Germline V gives CDR1 MNHEY, CDR2 SVGAGI. This chain's CDR3 is CAIGRTDNSPLHF. The CDR3 region has the DNA TGTGCCATCGGCCGGACAGATAATTCACCCCTCCACTTT.

CDR3 residues: CASSNRLGGGNYEQYF. DNA of the CDR3: TGTGCCAGCAGCAATCGGCTTGGGGGGGGCAACTACGAGCAGTACTTC. This chain uses TRBV28 with TRBJ2-7; tentatively, D is TRBD2 (7 bases). Germline-derived CDR1 and CDR2 are MDHEN and SYDVKM. Trimming pared 6 bases from V and 3 bases from J, leaving 21 bases between. CDR3 length: 16 residues.

This chain's CDR3 is CSVDRGGLVGYTF. In DNA form, the CDR3 reads TGCAGCGTTGATCGTGGGGGTCTTGTTGGCTACACCTTC. This chain connects TRBV29-1 to TRBJ1-2; D is possibly TRBD1 (5 bases). The V and J ends lost 3 bases and 7 bases respectively, with 15 bases between them. Per germline, CDR1 SQVTM and CDR2 ANQGSEA. The CDR3 has 13 amino acids.

The V call is TRBV6-2 or TRBV6-3, the J call TRBJ2-1; TRBD2 matches 11 bases. The CDR3 contains 15 residues. V was pared by 4 bases and J by 4 bases, with 3 bases of the junction left unmatched. Germline V CDR1 and CDR2: MNHEY, SVGEGT. CDR3 protein: CASSWTSGQYNEQFF. CDR3 nucleotide sequence: TGTGCCAGCAGTTGGACTAGCGGGCAATACAATGAGCAGTTCTTC.

This clone was detected only once. V is TRBV11-2 and J is TRBJ1-1; D not certain. The V gene's germline CDR1 is SGHAT and CDR2 FQNNGV. The CDR3 length is 15 residues. V was trimmed by 4 bases and J by 2 bases, leaving 14 bases between them. DNA for the CDR3: TGTGCCAGCAGCTCCCCGATCGGAGGAAACACTGAAGCTTTCTTT. Its protein product is CASSSPIGGNTEAFF.

CDR3 protein: CASSYRGDSPLHF. The DNA for the CDR3 is TGTGCCAGCAGCTACAGGGGGGATTCACCCCTCCACTTT. This rearrangement joins TRBV7-9 to TRBJ1-6; 8 bases fit TRBD1. The V gene's germline CDR1 is SEHNR and CDR2 FQNEAQ (reference sequence). V was clipped by 4 bases and J by 8 bases; unmatched bases: 1. CDR3 length: 13 amino acids.

V and J are TRBV6-5 and TRBJ1-2, with D possibly TRBD1 on 5 matching bases. Trimming cost V 6 bases and J 8 bases, with 10 bases left between them. The CDR3 has 11 amino acids. Germline assignment: CDR1 MNHEY and CDR2 SVGAGI. The CDR3 here is CASSGTGGYTF. The CDR3 DNA reads TGTGCCAGCAGCGGGACCGGCGGCTACACCTTC.

This clone appeared a single time. The V and J genes are TRBV28 and TRBJ1-1; maybe TRBD1 (6 bases). The CDR3 covers 14 residues. Trimming removed 0 bases at V and 4 bases at J, with 9 bases between. Germline CDR1 reads MDHEN; CDR2 reads SYDVKM. The CDR3 sequence is CASSLWGGRTEAFF. The CDR3 nucleotides are TGTGCCAGCAGTTTATGGGGGGGGCGCACTGAAGCTTTCTTT.

The chain carries TRBV28 and TRBJ2-1, with D possibly being TRBD2 (6 bases). The V gene's germline CDR1 is MDHEN and CDR2 SYDVKM. V dropped 6 bases and J dropped 7 bases, with 16 bases sitting between them. This CDR3 region has 14 residues. The CDR3 reads CASSPPGGRNEQFF. The DNA of the CDR3 is TGTGCCAGCAGCCCCCCCGGGGGAAGGAATGAGCAGTTCTTC.

The chain has TRBV2 and TRBJ1-4; the D is unclear. Germline loops: CDR1 SNHLY, CDR2 FYNNEI. The CDR3 loop spans 13 amino acids. Trimming shortened V by 7 bases and J by 2 bases, and 8 bases separated the two germline ends. As DNA, the CDR3 is TGTGCCAGCAATCTTGGGACTAATGAAAAACTGTTTTTT. It translates to CASNLGTNEKLFF.

The gene calls are TRBV19 and TRBJ2-1; tentatively, D is TRBD2 (6 bases). The CDR3 is 12 residues long. Trimming shortened V by 6 bases and J by 14 bases, and 17 bases separated the two germline ends. Germline CDR1 and CDR2: LNHDA and SQIVND (reference sequence). The CDR3 region is CASRVWPGLEFF. The CDR3 DNA reads as TGTGCCAGTAGGGTCTGGCCGGGACTGGAGTTCTTC.

The genes are TRBV5-1 and TRBJ2-3; no definite D call. From germline, CDR1 is SGHRS and CDR2 YFSETQ. The germline V and J ends were trimmed by 4 bases and 1 base, with 10 bases remaining between them. There are 14 residues in the CDR3. The CDR3 bases are TGCGCCAGCAGCCGCGTGTTGCGCACAGATACGCAGTATTTT. Protein: CASSRVLRTDTQYF.

The chain employs TRBV9 and TRBJ2-1, with D perhaps TRBD1 or TRBD2 (5 bases each). Between the trimmed V and J ends, which lost 5 bases and 4 bases, there was a span of 10 bases. From germline, CDR1 is SGDLS and CDR2 YYNGEE. This CDR3 is 13 amino acids long. For the CDR3, the DNA is TGTGCCAGCAGTCTTTGGGGGTACAATGAGCAGTTCTTC. It is translated as CASSLWGYNEQFF.

V usage is TRBV2 and J usage is TRBJ1-5, with D unresolved. The CDR3 sequence is 14 residues long. Trimming took 4 bases from V and 5 from J, leaving 12 bases between them. Germline assignment: CDR1 SNHLY and CDR2 FYNNEI. The CDR3 reads CASSGGRDHQPQHF. Written as DNA, the CDR3 is TGTGCCAGCAGTGGAGGCAGAGACCATCAGCCCCAGCATTTT.